This note documents a single T cell receptor beta chain sequence. With 0 bases clipped from V and 1 base from J, the junction kept 3 bases outside the gene matches. The CDR3 length is 18 residues. The V gene's germline CDR1 is SGHTA and CDR2 FQGTGA. This record belongs to a study of blood T cell repertoires in COVID-19. Study context: Collection of acute and convalescent COVID-19 samples took place in the United States, Italy and Spain. The cDNA or gDNA used as material had been derived from T cells, B-cell-depleted T cells, or PBMCs.

As handled by the study authors: Amplification with reference gene primers provided the estimates of nucleated cell counts. The assay was immunoSEQ multiplex PCR, and TCRdb's table has in-frame clones only and misses some. That table supplies the V and J calls and clone size; D and trimming were determined from the DNA. The table records about 400,000 clones, around 87% of them present only once. Participants were aged about 18 to 89 years, lived in 25 or so US areas, and enrolled virtually. Specimen: PBMCs or T cells enriched from blood (not recorded which). V gene TRBV7-3 combines with J gene TRBJ2-1; 13 bases are shared with TRBD2. The TCR originated in a man aged 35 to 55 in a cohort exposed to, infected with or recovered from COVID-19 (not recorded which). The CDR3 coding sequence is TGTGCCAGCAGCTTAACGAAACTAGCGGGGGGGTCCTACAATGAGCAGTTCTTC. Translated: CASSLTKLAGGSYNEQFF.